These 20 T cell receptor beta chains originate from one sample sequenced in a study of shared clonotypes between healthy human individuals. TCRdb's table, derived via immunoSEQ multiplex PCR, lists solely in-frame clones and lacks some. The sample yields about 800,000 clones, about 96% seen once. Naivety among CD8 cells was defined by CD45RO negativity and positive CCR7 selection, thereby excluding terminally differentiated effector memory CD45RA+ cells. Source material: naive CD8+ T cells sorted from blood. Every receptor here comes from a man aged 25-45 years in good health.

The chain links TRBV18 to TRBJ2-1; 7 nucleotides agree with TRBD2. Trimming took 5 bases from V and 6 from J; bases not matched to a gene: 13. The CDR3 is 16 residues long. The germline V gene encodes CDR1 KGHSH and CDR2 LQKENI. The CDR3 sequence: CASSDDSEGGPNEQFF. The CDR3 DNA is TGTGCCAGCTCAGATGATTCAGAGGGAGGGCCCAATGAGCAGTTCTTC.

As for this clone: Other nucleotide sequences from this sample produce the same CDR3. The V call is TRBV4-1, the J call TRBJ2-7; D ambiguous. The CDR3 length is 14 residues. The germline gives CDR1 MGHRA, CDR2 YSYEKL. The germline V and J ends were trimmed by 1 base and 1 base, with 8 bases remaining between them. CDR3 region: CASSQVAGSYEQYF. In DNA form, the CDR3 reads TGCGCCAGCAGCCAAGTGGCCGGGTCCTACGAGCAGTACTTC.

The V gene is TRBV10-2, the J gene TRBJ2-7; D remains unclear. The CDR3 is made up of 12 amino acids. Germline V lookup: CDR1 WSHSY, CDR2 SAAADI. V was cut by 10 bases and J by 0 bases, with 10 bases left in between. The CDR3: CATRVLSYEQYF. DNA of the CDR3: TGCGCCACCCGGGTTCTCTCCTACGAGCAGTACTTC.

On this clone: In the same sample, other DNA sequences code for this CDR3. V usage is TRBV7-9 and J usage is TRBJ1-1; D is undetermined. Germline V gene data show CDR1 as SEHNR and CDR2 as FQNEAQ (reference sequence). This CDR3 spans 10 amino acids. V lost 2 bases and J lost 7, with 2 bases in between. CDR3 DNA sequence: TGTGCCAGCAGCTTAAGTGAAGCTTTCTTT. This gives the protein CASSLSEAFF.

This chain joins TRBV27 and TRBJ2-1; D uncertain. The germline V and J ends were trimmed by 0 bases and 9 bases, with 6 bases remaining between them. The CDR3 totals 12 residues. Germline values: CDR1 MNHEY, CDR2 SMNVEV (reference sequence). The CDR3 here is CASSLSPLEQFF. The DNA of the CDR3 is TGTGCCAGCAGTTTATCTCCCCTTGAGCAGTTCTTC.

V and J are TRBV4-3 and TRBJ2-1; the D is unclear. The germline V gene has CDR1 LGHNA and CDR2 YSLEER. CDR3 length: 15 residues. Trimming removed 0 bases from V and 4 bases from J, with 10 bases in between. CDR3 amino acids: CASSQDRVTYNEQFF. For the CDR3, the DNA is TGCGCCAGCAGCCAAGATAGGGTGACATACAATGAGCAGTTCTTC.

V gene TRBV28 combines with J gene TRBJ2-7; D remains ambiguous. Trimming pared 7 bases from V and 4 bases from J, leaving 14 bases between. Germline V gene sequence: CDR1 MDHEN, CDR2 SYDVKM. This CDR3 has 13 amino acids. DNA of the CDR3: TGTGCCAGCAAGTATCCTTCCTCTTACGAGCAGTACTTC. Protein sequence: CASKYPSSYEQYF.

The chain combines TRBV27 with TRBJ2-7, with D tentatively TRBD1 (5 bases). V lost 7 bases to trimming and J lost 2 bases, with 15 bases between them. In germline, CDR1 is MNHEY, CDR2 SMNVEV (reference sequence). The CDR3 loop spans 14 amino acids. CDR3 bases: TGTGCCAGCACTCCCGACAGAAATACCTACGAGCAGTACTTC. This translates into CASTPDRNTYEQYF.

As DNA, the CDR3 is TGTGCCAGCAGCTTGGGAGTAGCGGGAGAAGAGACCCAGTACTTC. Its protein is CASSLGVAGEETQYF. The V call is TRBV5-8, the J call TRBJ2-5; TRBD2 aligns across 9 bases. V trimming: 0 bases; J trimming: 3 bases; junction bases outside the gene matches: 3. This CDR3 has 15 amino acids. Germline loops: CDR1 SGHTS, CDR2 YDEGEE.

This chain joins TRBV30 and TRBJ1-3; no reliable D call. The CDR3 totals 16 residues. Germline V lookup: CDR1 GTSNPN, CDR2 SVGIG (reference sequence). The ends were cut back, 2 bases at V and 0 bases at J, with 14 bases in the middle. The CDR3 nucleotides are TGTGCCTGGAGTCCTCGGAGGGAAAACTCTGGAAACACCATATATTTT. Residues: CAWSPRRENSGNTIYF.

The V and J genes are TRBV7-2 and TRBJ1-5; D not resolved. The V and J ends lost 2 bases and 5 bases respectively, with 10 bases between them. Looked up from germline, CDR1 is SGHTA and CDR2 is FQGNSA. The CDR3 is 14 residues long. The CDR3: CASSLSGSYQPQHF. The CDR3 DNA reads TGTGCCAGCAGCTTAAGCGGAAGCTATCAGCCCCAGCATTTT.

This clone has only one observation. The chain recombines TRBV5-5 with TRBJ2-2, with D possibly matching TRBD2 (6 bases). V was shortened by 1 base and J by 2 bases, with 9 bases between the two germline ends. This CDR3 has 15 residues. Germline values: CDR1 SGHKS, CDR2 YYEKEE (reference sequence). Here the CDR3 reads CASSLYSGNTGELFF. CDR3 DNA: TGTGCCAGCAGCTTGTATAGCGGTAACACCGGGGAGCTGTTTTTT. Full variable domain (rest looked up from reference TRBV5-5 and TRBJ2-2): DAGVTQSPTHLIKTRGQQVTLRCSPISGHKSVSWYQQVLGQGPQFIFQYYEKEERGRGNFPDRFSARQFPNYSSELNVNALLLGDSALYLCASSLYSGNTGELFFGEGSRLTVL.

This chain joins TRBV6-6 and TRBJ1-5, with D hard to call. Germline CDR1 reads MNHNY; CDR2 reads SVGAGI (reference sequence). The V and J ends lost 2 bases and 3 bases respectively, with 8 bases between them. CDR3 size: 14 residues. CDR3: CASSYETANQPQHF. As DNA, the CDR3 is TGTGCCAGCAGTTACGAAACCGCCAATCAGCCCCAGCATTTT.

This clone was counted only a few times. The gene calls are TRBV4-1 and TRBJ2-7; D uncertain. Trimming removed 0 bases from V and 1 base from J, with 10 bases in between. The CDR3 is 15 residues long. Germline V lookup: CDR1 MGHRA, CDR2 YSYEKL. In DNA form, the CDR3 reads TGCGCCAGCAGCCAAGAAAAGCTTGTATCCTACGAGCAGTACTTC. This sequence encodes CASSQEKLVSYEQYF.

The rearrangement joins TRBV5-4 to TRBJ2-7, with 7 bases aligning to TRBD1. CDR3 length: 15 amino acids. Per germline, CDR1 SGHNT and CDR2 YYREEE (reference sequence). The ends lost 4 bases at V and 0 bases at J; junction bases unmatched: 7. CDR3: CASSRTTGSSYEQYF. The CDR3 DNA reads TGTGCCAGCAGCCGCACGACAGGGAGCTCCTACGAGCAGTACTTC.

This rearrangement joins TRBV5-1 to TRBJ2-5, with 9 bases that match TRBD1. V dropped 1 base and J dropped 4; count of bases not matched to a gene: 5. The CDR3 sequence is 15 residues long. Germline V lookup: CDR1 SGHRS, CDR2 YFSETQ. CDR3 protein: CASSLTGGAGETQYF. The CDR3, as DNA: TGCGCCAGCAGCTTGACAGGGGGCGCGGGAGAGACCCAGTACTTC. The full variable domain, rest sourced from reference TRBV5-1 and TRBJ2-5, is KAGVTQTPRYLIKTRGQQVTLSCSPISGHRSVSWYQQTPGQGLQFLFEYFSETQRNKGNFPGRFSGRQFSNSRSEMNVSTLELGDSALYLCASSLTGGAGETQYFGPGTRLLVL.

The rearrangement links TRBV5-6 to TRBJ2-7; 7 positions agree with TRBD1. This CDR3 region has 17 residues. With 0 bases clipped from V and 3 bases from J, the junction kept 12 bases outside the gene matches. The V gene's germline CDR1 is SGHDT and CDR2 YYEEEE. CDR3 DNA sequence: TGTGCCAGCAGCTTGGTACATGATCTGACAGGGATCTACGAGCAGTACTTC. Translation: CASSLVHDLTGIYEQYF.

This rearrangement joins TRBV19 to TRBJ2-1; a weak D match, TRBD2 (5 bases). Looked up from germline, CDR1 is LNHDA and CDR2 is SQIVND (reference sequence). This CDR3 comprises 18 residues. Trimming cost V 3 bases and J 0 bases, with 18 bases left between them. The CDR3 loop reads CASSMPEGVPSSYNEQFF. Here the CDR3 DNA reads TGTGCCAGTAGTATGCCCGAGGGAGTGCCAAGCTCCTACAATGAGCAGTTCTTC.

The chain carries TRBV7-9 and TRBJ1-1, with no clear D. Trimming took 1 base from V and 8 from J, leaving 8 bases between them. This CDR3 comprises 12 residues. From germline, CDR1 is SEHNR and CDR2 FQNEAQ (reference sequence). The CDR3 spells CASSLVAEEAFF. CDR3 sequence (DNA): TGTGCCAGCAGCTTAGTAGCGGAAGAAGCTTTCTTT. The variable domain in full, completed from reference TRBV7-9 and TRBJ1-1, reads DTGVSQNPRHKITKRGQNVTFRCDPISEHNRLYWYRQTLGQGPEFLTYFQNEAQLEKSRLLSDRFSAERPKGSFSTLEIQRTEQGDSAMYLCASSLVAEEAFFGQGTRLTVV.

CDR3 DNA: TGTGCCAGCAACCAGGGGGGCCCAACCCCCGGGGAGCTGTTTTTT. Its protein is CASNQGGPTPGELFF. The chain has TRBV6-1 and TRBJ2-2; TRBD1 might be the D (7 bases). V was pared by 7 bases and J by 6 bases, with 18 bases between. CDR3 length equals 15 residues. Germline loops: CDR1 MNHNS, CDR2 SASEGT.